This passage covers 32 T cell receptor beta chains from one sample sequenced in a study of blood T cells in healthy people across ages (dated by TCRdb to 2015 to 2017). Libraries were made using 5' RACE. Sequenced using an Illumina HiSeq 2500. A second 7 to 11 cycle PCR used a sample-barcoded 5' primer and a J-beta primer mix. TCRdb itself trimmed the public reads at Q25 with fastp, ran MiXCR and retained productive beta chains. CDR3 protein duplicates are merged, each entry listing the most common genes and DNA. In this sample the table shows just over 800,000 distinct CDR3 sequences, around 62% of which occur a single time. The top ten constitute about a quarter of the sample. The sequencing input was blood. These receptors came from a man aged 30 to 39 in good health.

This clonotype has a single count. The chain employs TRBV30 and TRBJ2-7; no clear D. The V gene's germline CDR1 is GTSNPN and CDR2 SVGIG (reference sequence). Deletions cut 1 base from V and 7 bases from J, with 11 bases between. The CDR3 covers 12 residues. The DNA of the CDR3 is TGTGCCTGGAGTGGTTCGCAGACTGAGCAGTACTTC. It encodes CAWSGSQTEQYF.

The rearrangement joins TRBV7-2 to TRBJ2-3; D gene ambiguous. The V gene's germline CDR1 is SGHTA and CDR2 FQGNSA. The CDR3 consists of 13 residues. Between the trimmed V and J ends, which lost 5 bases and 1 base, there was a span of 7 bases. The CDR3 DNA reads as TGTGCCAGCAGCCAAATACGCACAGATACGCAGTATTTT. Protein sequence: CASSQIRTDTQYF.

CDR3 in amino acids: CASSLYQIGTQYF. For the CDR3, the DNA is TGTGCCAGCAGCTTATACCAGATAGGTACGCAGTATTTT. The J gene is TRBJ2-3, the V gene TRBV11-3; D is undetermined. This CDR3 spans 13 amino acids. The germline V gene has CDR1 SGHNT and CDR2 YENEEA. The V gene lost 2 bases and the J gene lost 8 bases, with 11 bases spanning the gap.

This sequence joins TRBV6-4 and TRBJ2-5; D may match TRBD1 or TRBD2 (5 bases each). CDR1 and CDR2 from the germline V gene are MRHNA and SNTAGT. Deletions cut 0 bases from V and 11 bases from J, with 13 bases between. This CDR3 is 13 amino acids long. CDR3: CASSDSGTNEQYF. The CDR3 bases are TGTGCCAGCAGTGACTCGGGGACGAATGAGCAGTACTTC.

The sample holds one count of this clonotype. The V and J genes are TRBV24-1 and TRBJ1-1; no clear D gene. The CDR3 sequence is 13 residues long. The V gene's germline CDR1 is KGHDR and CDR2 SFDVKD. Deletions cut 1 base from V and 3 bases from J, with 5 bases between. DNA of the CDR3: TGTGCCACCAGTGATTTCCGCGACACTGAAGCTTTCTTT. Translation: CATSDFRDTEAFF.

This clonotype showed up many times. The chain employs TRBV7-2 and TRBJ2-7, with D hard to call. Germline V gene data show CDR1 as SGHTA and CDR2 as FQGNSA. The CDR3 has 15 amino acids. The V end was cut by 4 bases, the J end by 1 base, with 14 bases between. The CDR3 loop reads CASSYDGHLSYEQYF. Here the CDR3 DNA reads TGTGCCAGCAGCTATGACGGGCACCTTTCCTACGAGCAGTACTTC.

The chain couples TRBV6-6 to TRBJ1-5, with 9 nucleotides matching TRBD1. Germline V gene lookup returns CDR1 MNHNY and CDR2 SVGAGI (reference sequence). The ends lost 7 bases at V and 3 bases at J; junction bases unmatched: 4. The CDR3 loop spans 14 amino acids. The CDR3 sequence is CASNRDRANQPQHF. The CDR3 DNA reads TGTGCCAGCAACCGGGACAGGGCCAATCAGCCCCAGCATTTT.

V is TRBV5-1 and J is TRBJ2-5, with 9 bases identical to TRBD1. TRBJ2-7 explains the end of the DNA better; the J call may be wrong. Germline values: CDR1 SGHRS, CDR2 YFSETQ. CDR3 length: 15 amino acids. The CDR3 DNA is TGCGCCAGCAGCTCAACCGGGACAGGGCGAGACGAGCAGTACTTC. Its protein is CASSSTGTGRDEQYF.

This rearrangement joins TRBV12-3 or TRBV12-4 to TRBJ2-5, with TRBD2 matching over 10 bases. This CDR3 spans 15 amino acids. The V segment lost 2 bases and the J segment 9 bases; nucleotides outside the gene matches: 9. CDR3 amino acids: CASSLRSGGEEAQYF. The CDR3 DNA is TGTGCCAGCAGTTTACGGAGCGGGGGGGAGGAGGCCCAGTACTTC.

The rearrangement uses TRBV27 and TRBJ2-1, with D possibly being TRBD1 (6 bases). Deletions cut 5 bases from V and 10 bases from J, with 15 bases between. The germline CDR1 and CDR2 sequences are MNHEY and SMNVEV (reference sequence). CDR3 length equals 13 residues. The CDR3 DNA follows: TGTGCCAGCAGTCTCAGGACAGCCTACGAGCAGTTCTTC. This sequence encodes CASSLRTAYEQFF.

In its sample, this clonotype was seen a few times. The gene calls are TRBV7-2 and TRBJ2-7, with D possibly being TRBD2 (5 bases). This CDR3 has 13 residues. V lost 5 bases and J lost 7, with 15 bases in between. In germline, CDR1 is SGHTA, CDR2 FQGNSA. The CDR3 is CASSGGPPVEQYF. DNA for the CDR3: TGTGCCAGCAGCGGAGGACCCCCCGTGGAGCAGTACTTC.

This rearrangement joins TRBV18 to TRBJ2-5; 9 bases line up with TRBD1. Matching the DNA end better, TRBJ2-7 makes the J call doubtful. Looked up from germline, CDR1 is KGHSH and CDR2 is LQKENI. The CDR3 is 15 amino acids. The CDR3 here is CASSPIIDRGFEQYF. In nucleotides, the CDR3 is TGTGCCAGCTCACCAATAATAGACAGGGGGTTCGAGCAGTACTTC.

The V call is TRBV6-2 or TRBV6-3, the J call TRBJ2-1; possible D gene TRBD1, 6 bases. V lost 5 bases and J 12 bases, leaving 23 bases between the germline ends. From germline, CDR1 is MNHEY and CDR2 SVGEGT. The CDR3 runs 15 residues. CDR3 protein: CASSRTEFSVVGQFF. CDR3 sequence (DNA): TGTGCCAGCAGTCGGACAGAATTCTCGGTTGTAGGGCAGTTCTTC.

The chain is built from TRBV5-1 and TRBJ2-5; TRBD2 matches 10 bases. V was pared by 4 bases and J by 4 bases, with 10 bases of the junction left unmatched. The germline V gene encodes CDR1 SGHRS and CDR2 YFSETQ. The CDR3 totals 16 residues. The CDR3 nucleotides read TGCGCCAGCAGCCTCTTTGCTAGCGGGGGTCCAGAGACCCAGTACTTC. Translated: CASSLFASGGPETQYF.

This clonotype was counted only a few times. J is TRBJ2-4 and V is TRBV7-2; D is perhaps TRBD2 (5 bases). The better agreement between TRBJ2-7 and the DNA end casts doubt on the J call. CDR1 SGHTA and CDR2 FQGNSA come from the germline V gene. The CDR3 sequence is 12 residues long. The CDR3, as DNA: TGTGCCAGCAGTACGGGGACCTACGAGCAGTACTTC. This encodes CASSTGTYEQYF.

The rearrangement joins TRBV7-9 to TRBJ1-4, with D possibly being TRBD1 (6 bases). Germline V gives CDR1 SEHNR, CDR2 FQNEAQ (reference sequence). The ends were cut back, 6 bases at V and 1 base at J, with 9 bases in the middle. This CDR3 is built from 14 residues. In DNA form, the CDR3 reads TGTGCCAGCAGTAAGGGGGGAACTAATGAAAAACTGTTTTTT. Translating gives CASSKGGTNEKLFF.

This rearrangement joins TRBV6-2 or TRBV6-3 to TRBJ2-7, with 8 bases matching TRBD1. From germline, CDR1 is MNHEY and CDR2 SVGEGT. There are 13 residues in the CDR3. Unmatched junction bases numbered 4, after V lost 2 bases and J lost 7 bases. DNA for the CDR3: TGTGCCAGCAGTTACCATACAGGGGGAGAGCAGTACTTC. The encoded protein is CASSYHTGGEQYF.

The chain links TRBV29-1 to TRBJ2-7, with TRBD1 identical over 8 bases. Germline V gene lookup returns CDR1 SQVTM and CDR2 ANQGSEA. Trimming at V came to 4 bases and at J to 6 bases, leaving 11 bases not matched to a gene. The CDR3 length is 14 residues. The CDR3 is CSVGVSGTGSEQYF. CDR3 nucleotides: TGCAGCGTTGGTGTCTCCGGGACAGGAAGCGAGCAGTACTTC.

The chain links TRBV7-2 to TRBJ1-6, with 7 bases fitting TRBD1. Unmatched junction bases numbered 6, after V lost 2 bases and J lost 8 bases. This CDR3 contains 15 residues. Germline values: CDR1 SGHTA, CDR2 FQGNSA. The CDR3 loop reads CASSLPGQKDSPLHF. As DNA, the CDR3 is TGTGCCAGCAGCTTACCGGGACAGAAAGATTCACCCCTCCACTTT.

CDR3 protein: CASSSLGQGKMALHF. The CDR3 DNA reads TGTGCCAGCAGCAGCCTCGGACAGGGTAAGATGGCCCTCCACTTT. The J gene is TRBJ1-6, the V gene TRBV7-2; 8 positions agree with TRBD1. J was trimmed by 14 bases and V by 5 bases; bases with no gene match: 14. CDR3 length equals 15 residues. Germline CDR1 is SGHTA and CDR2 is FQGNSA.

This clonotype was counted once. The DNA of the CDR3 is TGTGCCAGCAGCCAGGGCGTTGAGGGAGAGACCCAGTACTTC. Protein: CASSQGVEGETQYF. This rearrangement joins TRBV3-1 to TRBJ2-4; D might be TRBD2 (5 bases). The J call may be mistaken, given a closer DNA end match to TRBJ2-5. Germline CDR1 reads LGHDT; CDR2 reads YNNKEL (reference sequence). This CDR3 has 14 amino acids.

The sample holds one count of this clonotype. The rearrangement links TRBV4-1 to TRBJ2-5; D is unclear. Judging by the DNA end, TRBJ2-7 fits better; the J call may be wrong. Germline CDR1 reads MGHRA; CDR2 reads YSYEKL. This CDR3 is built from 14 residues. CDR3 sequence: CASSQDLRVDEQYF. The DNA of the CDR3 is TGCGCCAGCAGCCAAGATCTACGGGTCGACGAGCAGTACTTC.

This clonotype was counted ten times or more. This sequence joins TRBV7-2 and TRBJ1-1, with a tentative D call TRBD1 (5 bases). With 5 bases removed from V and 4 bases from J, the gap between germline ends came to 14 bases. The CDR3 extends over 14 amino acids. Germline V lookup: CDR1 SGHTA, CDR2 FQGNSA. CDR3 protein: CASSPVAGSTEAFF. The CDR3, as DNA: TGTGCCAGCAGCCCGGTAGCAGGGAGCACTGAAGCTTTCTTT.

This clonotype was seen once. The CDR3 loop reads CASSLWGASGYTF. The CDR3 DNA is TGTGCCAGCAGTTTATGGGGGGCGAGTGGCTACACCTTC. The chain uses TRBV28 and TRBJ1-2; TRBD1 is a possible D gene (6 bases). Trimming removed 0 bases from V and 7 bases from J, with 9 bases in between. The CDR3 runs 13 residues. Germline CDR1 and CDR2: MDHEN and SYDVKM.

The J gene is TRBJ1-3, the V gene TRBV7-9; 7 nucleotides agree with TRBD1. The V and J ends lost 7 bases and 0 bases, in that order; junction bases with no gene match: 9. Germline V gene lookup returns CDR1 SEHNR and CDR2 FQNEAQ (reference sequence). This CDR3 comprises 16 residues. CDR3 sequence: CASTLGTASSGNTIYF. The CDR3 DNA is TGTGCCAGCACCCTAGGGACAGCAAGCTCTGGAAACACCATATATTTT.

The CDR3 nucleotides read TGTGCCAGCAGTTACAGACGGACGAGCTCCTACGAGCAGTACTTC. Residues: CASSYRRTSSYEQYF. The J gene is TRBJ2-7, the V gene TRBV6-2 or TRBV6-3; D not resolved. This CDR3 has 15 amino acids. In germline, CDR1 is MNHEY, CDR2 SVGEGT. The ends were cut back, 2 bases at V and 0 bases at J, with 11 bases in the middle.

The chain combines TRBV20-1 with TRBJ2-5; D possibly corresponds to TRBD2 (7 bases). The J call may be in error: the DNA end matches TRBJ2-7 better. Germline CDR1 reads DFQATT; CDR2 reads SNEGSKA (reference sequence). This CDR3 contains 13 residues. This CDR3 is CSAGGGYSYEQYF. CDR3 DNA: TGCAGTGCAGGGGGAGGGTACTCCTACGAGCAGTACTTC.

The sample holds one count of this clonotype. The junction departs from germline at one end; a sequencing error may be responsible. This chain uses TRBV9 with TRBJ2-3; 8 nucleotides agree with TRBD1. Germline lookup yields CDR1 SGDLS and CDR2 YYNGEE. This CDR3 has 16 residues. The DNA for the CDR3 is TGTGCCTGCAGCAGACGGACAGGGAGTGGCACAGATACGCAGTATTTT. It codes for CACSRRTGSGTDTQYF. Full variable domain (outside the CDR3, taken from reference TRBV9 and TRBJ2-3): DSGVTQTPKHLITATGQRVTLRCSPRSGDLSVYWYQQSLDQGLQFLIQYYNGEERAKGNILERFSAQQFPDLHSELNLSSLELGDSALYFCACSRRTGSGTDTQYFGPGTRLTVL.

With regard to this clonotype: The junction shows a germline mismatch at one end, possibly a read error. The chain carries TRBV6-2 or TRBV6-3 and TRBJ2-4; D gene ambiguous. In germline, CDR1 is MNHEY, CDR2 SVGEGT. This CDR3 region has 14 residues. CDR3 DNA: TGTGCCAGCAGTCTAGGGTCAGCCACAAACATTCAGTACTTC. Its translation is CASSLGSATNIQYF.

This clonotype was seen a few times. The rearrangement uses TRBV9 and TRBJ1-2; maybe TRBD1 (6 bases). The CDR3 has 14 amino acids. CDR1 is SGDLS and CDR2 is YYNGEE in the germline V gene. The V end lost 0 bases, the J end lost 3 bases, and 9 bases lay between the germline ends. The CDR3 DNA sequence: TGTGCCAGCAGCGTAGCGGGGGGCTACTATGGCTACACCTTC. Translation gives CASSVAGGYYGYTF.

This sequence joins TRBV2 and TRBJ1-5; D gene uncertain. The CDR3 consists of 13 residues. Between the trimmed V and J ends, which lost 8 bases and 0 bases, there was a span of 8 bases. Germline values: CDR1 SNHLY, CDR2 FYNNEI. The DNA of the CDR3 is TGTGCCAGCGTCCGGGATAGCAATCAGCCCCAGCATTTT. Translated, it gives CASVRDSNQPQHF.

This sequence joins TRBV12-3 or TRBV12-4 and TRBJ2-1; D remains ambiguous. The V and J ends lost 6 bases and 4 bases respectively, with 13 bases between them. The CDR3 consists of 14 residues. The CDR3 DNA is TGTGCCAGCAGCCAGTTCGGCTTGTACAATGAGCAGTTCTTC. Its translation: CASSQFGLYNEQFF.